This is a list of T cell receptor beta chains from one sample in a study of blood T cell repertoires in COVID-19. Profiled with immunoSEQ multiplex PCR; TCRdb holds only in-frame clones, not every one. This sample has 150,000 or so clones, with 82% found just once. Sequenced: peripheral blood. The receptors originated from a human donor with acute or convalescent COVID-19. The donor label of this sample is uncertain. The CDR3 runs from the conserved cysteine through the conserved F or W. Fields, in order: D gene, J gene, V gene, clone size, CDR3 DNA, CDR3 protein. The D gene is left open where the match is weak. Size values are once, few and many counts, or a class for expanded clones, and some rows have none.

d_call: TRBD2
j_call: TRBJ2-1
v_call: TRBV15
clone_size: -
cdr3_nt: TGTGCCACCAGCACGGGACTAGCTGGTGAGCAGTTCTTC
cdr3_aa: CATSTGLAGEQFF

d_call: -
j_call: TRBJ1-2
v_call: TRBV7-2
clone_size: -
cdr3_nt: TGTGCCAGCAGCCCACAGGGCTCCCATGGCTACACCTTC
cdr3_aa: CASSPQGSHGYTF

d_call: -
j_call: TRBJ2-3
v_call: TRBV27
clone_size: -
cdr3_nt: TGTGCCAGCAGTCCGGGGAGAGGACGCGCGGATACGCAGTATTTT
cdr3_aa: CASSPGRGRADTQYF

d_call: -
j_call: TRBJ2-7
v_call: TRBV30
clone_size: -
cdr3_nt: TGTGCCTGGTCTACAGGGCTAACGTATTCGGTCGAGCAGTACTTC
cdr3_aa: CAWSTGLTYSVEQYF

d_call: TRBD1
j_call: TRBJ1-2
v_call: TRBV3-1/TRBV3-2
clone_size: -
cdr3_nt: TGTGCCAGCAGCGCCCACAGGGGGCGAAACATCTATGGCTACACCTTC
cdr3_aa: CASSAHRGRNIYGYTF

d_call: -
j_call: TRBJ1-1
v_call: TRBV19
clone_size: -
cdr3_nt: TGTGCCTGTTCCCGGGAGATACTCATGAACACTGAAGCTTTCTTT
cdr3_aa: CACSREILMNTEAFF

d_call: -
j_call: TRBJ1-1
v_call: TRBV24-1
clone_size: few
cdr3_nt: TGTGCCACCGACAGGAAACAGGGTGGAGCTTTCTTT
cdr3_aa: CATDRKQGGAFF

d_call: -
j_call: TRBJ1-2
v_call: TRBV30
clone_size: -
cdr3_nt: TGTGCCTGGCGGGTGCCCTATGGCTACACCTTC
cdr3_aa: CAWRVPYGYTF

d_call: TRBD2
j_call: TRBJ2-5
v_call: TRBV3-1/TRBV3-2
clone_size: once
cdr3_nt: TGTGCCAGCAGCCAATCTAGCGGGGACCAAGAGACCCAGTACTTC
cdr3_aa: CASSQSSGDQETQYF

d_call: -
j_call: TRBJ1-6
v_call: TRBV11-1
clone_size: -
cdr3_nt: TGTGCCAGCAGCCGGAACCAGGGCGTTAATTCACCCCTCCACTTT
cdr3_aa: CASSRNQGVNSPLHF

d_call: -
j_call: TRBJ1-2
v_call: TRBV30
clone_size: few
cdr3_nt: TGTGCCTGGAGCGGAGATCGCTATGGCTACACCTTC
cdr3_aa: CAWSGDRYGYTF

d_call: -
j_call: TRBJ1-5
v_call: TRBV19
clone_size: -
cdr3_nt: TGTGCCAGTAGTCTGGCCTTTAATCAGCCCCAGCATTTT
cdr3_aa: CASSLAFNQPQHF

d_call: -
j_call: TRBJ1-2
v_call: TRBV14
clone_size: -
cdr3_nt: TGTGCCAGCAGCCGCTTCTCCTCGGAGGGCAACTATGGCTACACCTTC
cdr3_aa: CASSRFSSEGNYGYTF

d_call: -
j_call: TRBJ2-4
v_call: TRBV5-6
clone_size: -
cdr3_nt: TGTGCCAGCATCCAACAGGGTATTGGCAAAAACATTCAGTACTTC
cdr3_aa: CASIQQGIGKNIQYF

d_call: TRBD1
j_call: TRBJ2-1
v_call: TRBV7-3
clone_size: -
cdr3_nt: TGTGCCAGCGGACAGGGGTTAGATGAGCAGTTCTTC
cdr3_aa: CASGQGLDEQFF

d_call: TRBD1
j_call: TRBJ2-3
v_call: TRBV6-2/TRBV6-3
clone_size: -
cdr3_nt: TGTGCCAGCAGTTACACGACAGGGGGCACAGATACGCAGTATTTT
cdr3_aa: CASSYTTGGTDTQYF

d_call: -
j_call: TRBJ1-2
v_call: TRBV15
clone_size: -
cdr3_nt: TGTGCCACCAGCAGAGCTGGACAGCTCTATGGCTACACCTTC
cdr3_aa: CATSRAGQLYGYTF

d_call: TRBD1
j_call: TRBJ1-5
v_call: TRBV6-2/TRBV6-3
clone_size: few
cdr3_nt: TGTGCCAGCAGCTCGCAGGGGGCGCCCCAGCATTTT
cdr3_aa: CASSSQGAPQHF

d_call: TRBD1
j_call: TRBJ1-6
v_call: TRBV7-3
clone_size: -
cdr3_nt: TGTGCCAGCAGCTCTGGAGGGACAGGGTTTAATTCACCCCTCCACTTT
cdr3_aa: CASSSGGTGFNSPLHF

d_call: TRBD1
j_call: TRBJ2-2
v_call: TRBV7-9
clone_size: -
cdr3_nt: TGTGCCAGCAGCTTAAAGGGGGCTGTAGGACTGGAAAAAACCGGGGAGCTGTTTTTT
cdr3_aa: CASSLKGAVGLEKTGELFF

d_call: -
j_call: TRBJ1-2
v_call: TRBV5-1
clone_size: -
cdr3_nt: TGCGCCAGCAGCACGGGGATTACTGATGGTGGCTACACCTTC
cdr3_aa: CASSTGITDGGYTF

d_call: TRBD1
j_call: TRBJ1-1
v_call: TRBV7-2
clone_size: -
cdr3_nt: TGTGCCAGCAGCTTCGGGACAGGGGGCACTGAAGCTTTCTTT
cdr3_aa: CASSFGTGGTEAFF

d_call: -
j_call: TRBJ2-5
v_call: TRBV15
clone_size: -
cdr3_nt: TGTGCCACCAGCAGAGATACAGGGGAGACCCAGTACTTC
cdr3_aa: CATSRDTGETQYF

d_call: -
j_call: TRBJ2-1
v_call: TRBV7-2
clone_size: -
cdr3_nt: TGTGCCAGCAGCTCCGTACGGGGCTCCTACAATGAGCAGTTCTTC
cdr3_aa: CASSSVRGSYNEQFF

d_call: TRBD1
j_call: TRBJ2-7
v_call: TRBV5-8
clone_size: -
cdr3_nt: TGTGCCAGCAGCTTGGGAAGGACAGGGCGAACTGACGAGCAGTACTTC
cdr3_aa: CASSLGRTGRTDEQYF

d_call: -
j_call: TRBJ1-2
v_call: TRBV6-6
clone_size: -
cdr3_nt: TGTGCCAGCAAGGAGGAGGGAAACTATGGCTACACCTTC
cdr3_aa: CASKEEGNYGYTF

d_call: TRBD1
j_call: TRBJ1-3
v_call: TRBV6-1
clone_size: -
cdr3_nt: TGTGCCAGCAGTGAAGGGACAGGGAGAAACACCATATATTTT
cdr3_aa: CASSEGTGRNTIYF

d_call: -
j_call: TRBJ1-2
v_call: TRBV6-5
clone_size: -
cdr3_nt: TGTGCCAGCAGTACGGGACACCTCTATGGCTACACCTTC
cdr3_aa: CASSTGHLYGYTF

d_call: -
j_call: TRBJ1-3
v_call: TRBV19
clone_size: -
cdr3_nt: TGTGCCTGCCTCAGGGGAAACACCATATATTTT
cdr3_aa: CACLRGNTIYF

d_call: -
j_call: TRBJ1-5
v_call: TRBV3-1/TRBV3-2
clone_size: -
cdr3_nt: TGTGCCAGCAGCGCCAGGACAGCTCAGCCCCAGCATTTT
cdr3_aa: CASSARTAQPQHF

d_call: -
j_call: TRBJ1-1
v_call: TRBV5-5
clone_size: -
cdr3_nt: TGTGCCAGCAGCCCCAGGGCGGAGAACACTGAAGCTTTCTTT
cdr3_aa: CASSPRAENTEAFF

d_call: TRBD2
j_call: TRBJ2-7
v_call: TRBV7-9
clone_size: few
cdr3_nt: TGTGCCAGCAGCTTACTTTCGCGGGGGGCGGCCTACGAGCAGTACTTC
cdr3_aa: CASSLLSRGAAYEQYF

d_call: -
j_call: TRBJ2-3
v_call: TRBV6-4
clone_size: -
cdr3_nt: TGTGCCAGCAGTGACGGGGGCGGCACAGATACGCAGTATTTT
cdr3_aa: CASSDGGGTDTQYF